The 5 T cell receptor beta chains in this list originate from one sample, sequenced in a study of CD8 T cells in Susac syndrome (dated by TCRdb to the late 2010s). The method behind the library was the immunoSEQ multiplex PCR assay. RNA was extracted with the RNeasy kit and roughly 0.45 to 1 ug was reverse transcribed using random hexamers. TCRdb reworked the public reads: Q25 trimming with fastp, MiXCR clone assembly, productive beta chains retained. Here each entry gathers all rows of one CDR3 protein and keeps the most common genes and DNA. This sample has around 140,000 distinct CDR3 sequences in its table, and about 95% of those were observed once. The ten top clones hold approximately 0.11% of the sample. Sequencing was performed on CD4+ T cells from PBMCs. The receptors stem from a human donor with multiple sclerosis.

This chain connects TRBV27 to TRBJ1-2; 7 nucleotides agree with TRBD1. With V trimmed by 6 bases and J by 4 bases, 5 bases remained unmatched. This CDR3 has 13 amino acids. Germline CDR1 is MNHEY and CDR2 is SMNVEV (reference sequence). CDR3 DNA sequence: TGTGCCAGCAGACGGGACAGCCTCTATGGCTACACCTTC. Protein sequence: CASRRDSLYGYTF.

The gene calls are TRBV12-3 or TRBV12-4 and TRBJ1-5, with D uncertain. The CDR3 extends over 15 amino acids. The V end was cut by 5 bases, the J end by 2 bases, with 13 bases between. The CDR3, as DNA: TGTGCCAGCAGTAACACACCACCGGGCAATCAGCCCCAGCATTTT. This encodes CASSNTPPGNQPQHF.

The gene calls are TRBV12-3 or TRBV12-4 and TRBJ1-1, with unresolved D. CDR3 length: 12 amino acids. Trimming shortened V by 1 base and J by 7 bases, and 7 bases separated the two germline ends. The CDR3 loop is CASSLVGHEAFF. The CDR3 DNA reads TGTGCCAGCAGTTTAGTTGGGCATGAAGCTTTCTTT.

The chain has TRBV19 and TRBJ2-3; a weak D match, TRBD2 (5 bases). Germline values: CDR1 LNHDA, CDR2 SQIVND (reference sequence). The CDR3 consists of 15 residues. V shed 2 bases and J shed 2 bases, with 11 bases lying between them. Here the CDR3 DNA reads TGTGCCAGTAGTATACTCGGGGAAGTCACAGATACGCAGTATTTT. It yields the protein CASSILGEVTDTQYF.

The chain's CDR3 is CASRRHEEQFF. CDR3 bases: TGTGCCAGCAGACGACACGAAGAGCAGTTCTTC. The chain employs TRBV12-3 or TRBV12-4 and TRBJ2-1; unclear D gene. Trimming took off 6 bases at V and 10 bases at J, with 10 bases between the two ends. The CDR3 has 11 residues.